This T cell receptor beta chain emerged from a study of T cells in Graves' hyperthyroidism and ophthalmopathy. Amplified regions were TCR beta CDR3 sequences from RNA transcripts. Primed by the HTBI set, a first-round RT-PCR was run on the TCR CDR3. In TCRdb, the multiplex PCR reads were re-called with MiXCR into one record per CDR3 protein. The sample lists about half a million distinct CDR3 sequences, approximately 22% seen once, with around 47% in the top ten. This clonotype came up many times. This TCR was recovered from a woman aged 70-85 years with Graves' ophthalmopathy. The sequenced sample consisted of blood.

The CDR3 sequence is CATLATDTQYF. The CDR3 DNA sequence: TGTGCCACTCTAGCGACAGATACGCAGTATTTT. The J gene is TRBJ2-3, the V gene TRBV2; weak D call: TRBD2 (6 bases). V lost 10 bases and J 3 bases, leaving 8 bases between the germline ends. Germline-derived CDR1 and CDR2 are SNHLY and FYNNEI. The CDR3 totals 11 residues.